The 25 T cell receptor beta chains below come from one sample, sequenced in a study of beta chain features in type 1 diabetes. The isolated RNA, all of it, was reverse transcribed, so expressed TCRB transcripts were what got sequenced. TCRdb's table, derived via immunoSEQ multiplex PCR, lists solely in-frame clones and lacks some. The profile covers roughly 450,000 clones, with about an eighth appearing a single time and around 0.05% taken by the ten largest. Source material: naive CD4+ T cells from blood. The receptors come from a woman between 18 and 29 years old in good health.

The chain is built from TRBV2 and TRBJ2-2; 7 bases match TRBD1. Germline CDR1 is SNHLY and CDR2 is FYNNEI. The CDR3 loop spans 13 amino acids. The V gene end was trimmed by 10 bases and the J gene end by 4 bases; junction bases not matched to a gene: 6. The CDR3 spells CATQGEFTGELFF. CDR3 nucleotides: TGTGCCACCCAGGGGGAATTCACCGGGGAGCTGTTTTTT. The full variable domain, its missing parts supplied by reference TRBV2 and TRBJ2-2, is EPEVTQTPSHQVTQMGQEVILRCVPISNHLYFYWYRQILGQKVEFLVSFYNNEISEKSEIFDDQFSVERPDGSNFTLKIRSTKLEDSAMYFCATQGEFTGELFFGEGSRLTVL.

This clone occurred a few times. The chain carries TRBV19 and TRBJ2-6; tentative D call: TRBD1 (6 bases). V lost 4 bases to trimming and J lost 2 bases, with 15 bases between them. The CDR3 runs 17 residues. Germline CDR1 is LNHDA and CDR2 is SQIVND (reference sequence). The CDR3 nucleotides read TGTGCCAGTAGTAGCCCCAGGGGAAGGGCTGGGGCCAACGTCCTGACTTTC. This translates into CASSSPRGRAGANVLTF.

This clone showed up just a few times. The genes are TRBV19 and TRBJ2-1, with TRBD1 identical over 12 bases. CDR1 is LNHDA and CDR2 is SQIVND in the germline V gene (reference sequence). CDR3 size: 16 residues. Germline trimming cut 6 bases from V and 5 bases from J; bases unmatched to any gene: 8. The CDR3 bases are TGTGCCAGTAGCCCGGGACAGGGGGCTCGGGACAATGAGCAGTTCTTC. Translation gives CASSPGQGARDNEQFF.

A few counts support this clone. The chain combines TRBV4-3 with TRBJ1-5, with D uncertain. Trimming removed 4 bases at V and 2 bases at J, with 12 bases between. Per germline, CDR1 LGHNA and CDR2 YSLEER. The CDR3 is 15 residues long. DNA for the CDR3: TGCGCCAGCAGCCGAACACATGGTGGCAATCAGCCCCAGCATTTT. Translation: CASSRTHGGNQPQHF.

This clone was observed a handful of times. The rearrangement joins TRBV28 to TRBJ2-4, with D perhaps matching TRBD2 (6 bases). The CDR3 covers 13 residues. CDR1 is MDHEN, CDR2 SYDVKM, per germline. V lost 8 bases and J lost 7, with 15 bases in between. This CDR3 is CASSYGGVNIQYF. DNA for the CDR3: TGTGCCAGCTCGTACGGGGGAGTGAACATTCAGTACTTC.

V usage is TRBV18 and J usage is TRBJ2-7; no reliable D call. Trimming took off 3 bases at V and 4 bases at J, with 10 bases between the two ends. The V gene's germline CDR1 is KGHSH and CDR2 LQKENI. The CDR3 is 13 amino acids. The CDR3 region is CASSPDYGYEQYF. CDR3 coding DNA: TGTGCCAGCTCACCCGATTACGGTTACGAGCAGTACTTC.

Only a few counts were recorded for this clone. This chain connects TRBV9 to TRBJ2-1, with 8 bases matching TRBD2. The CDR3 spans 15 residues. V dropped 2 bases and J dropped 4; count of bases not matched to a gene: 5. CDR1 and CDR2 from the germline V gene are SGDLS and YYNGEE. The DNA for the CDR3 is TGTGCCAGCAGCGTGACGCGGGGGGCGTACAATGAGCAGTTCTTC. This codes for CASSVTRGAYNEQFF.

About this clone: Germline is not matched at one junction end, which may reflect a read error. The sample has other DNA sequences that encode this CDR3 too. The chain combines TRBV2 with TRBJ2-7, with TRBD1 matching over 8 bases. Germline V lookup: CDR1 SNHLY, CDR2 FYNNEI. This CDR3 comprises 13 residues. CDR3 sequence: CASTSSGGYEQYF. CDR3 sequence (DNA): TGTGCCAGCACTTCGTCAGGGGGCTACGAACAGTACTTC.

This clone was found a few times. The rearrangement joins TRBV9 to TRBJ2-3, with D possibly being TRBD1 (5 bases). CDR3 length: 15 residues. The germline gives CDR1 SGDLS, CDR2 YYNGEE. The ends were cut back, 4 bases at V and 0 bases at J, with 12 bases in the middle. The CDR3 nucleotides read TGTGCCAGCAGCCCGCGGACACTTAGCACAGATACGCAGTATTTT. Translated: CASSPRTLSTDTQYF. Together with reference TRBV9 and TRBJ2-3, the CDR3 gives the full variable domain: DSGVTQTPKHLITATGQRVTLRCSPRSGDLSVYWYQQSLDQGLQFLIQYYNGEERAKGNILERFSAQQFPDLHSELNLSSLELGDSALYFCASSPRTLSTDTQYFGPGTRLTVL.

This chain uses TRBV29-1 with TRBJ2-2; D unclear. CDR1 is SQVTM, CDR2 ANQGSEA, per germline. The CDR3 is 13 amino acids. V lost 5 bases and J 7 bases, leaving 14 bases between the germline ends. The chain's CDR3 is CSVSKKSRGELFF. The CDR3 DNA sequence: TGCAGCGTTAGTAAGAAGAGTCGCGGGGAGCTGTTTTTT.

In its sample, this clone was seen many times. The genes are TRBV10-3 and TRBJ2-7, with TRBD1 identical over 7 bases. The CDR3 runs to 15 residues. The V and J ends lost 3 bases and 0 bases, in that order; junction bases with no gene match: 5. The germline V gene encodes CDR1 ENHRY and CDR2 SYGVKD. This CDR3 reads CAISDGDSYSYEQYF. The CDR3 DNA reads TGTGCCATCAGTGACGGGGACAGCTACTCCTACGAGCAGTACTTC.

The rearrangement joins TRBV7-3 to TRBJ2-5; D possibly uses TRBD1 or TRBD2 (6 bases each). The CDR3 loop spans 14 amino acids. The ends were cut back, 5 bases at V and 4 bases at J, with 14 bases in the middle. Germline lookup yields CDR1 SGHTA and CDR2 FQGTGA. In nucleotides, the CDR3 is TGTGCCAGCAGCGCAGGGGTGGAGGGAGAGACCCAGTACTTC. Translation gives CASSAGVEGETQYF.

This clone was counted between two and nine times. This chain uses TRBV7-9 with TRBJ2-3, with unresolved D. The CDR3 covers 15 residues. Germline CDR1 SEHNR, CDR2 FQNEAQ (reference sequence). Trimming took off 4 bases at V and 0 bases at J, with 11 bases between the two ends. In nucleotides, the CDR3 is TGTGCCAGCAGCTCCCGTTCCGGTAGCACAGATACGCAGTATTTT. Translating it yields CASSSRSGSTDTQYF.

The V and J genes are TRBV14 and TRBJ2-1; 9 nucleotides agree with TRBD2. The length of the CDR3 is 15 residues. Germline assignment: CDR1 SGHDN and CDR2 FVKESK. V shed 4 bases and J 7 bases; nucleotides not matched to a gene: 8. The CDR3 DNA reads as TGTGCCAGCAGCCCACGACTAGCGGCACGGAATGAGCAGTTCTTC. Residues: CASSPRLAARNEQFF. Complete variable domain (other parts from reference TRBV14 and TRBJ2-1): EAGVTQFPSHSVIEKGQTVTLRCDPISGHDNLYWYRRVMGKEIKFLLHFVKESKQDESGMPNNRFLAERTGGTYSTLKVQPAELEDSGVYFCASSPRLAARNEQFFGPGTRLTVL.

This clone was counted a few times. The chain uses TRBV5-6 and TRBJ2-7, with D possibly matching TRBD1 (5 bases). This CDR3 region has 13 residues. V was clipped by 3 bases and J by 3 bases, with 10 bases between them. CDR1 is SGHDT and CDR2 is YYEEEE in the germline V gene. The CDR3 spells CASSSRQSYEQYV. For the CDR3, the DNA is TGTGCCAGCAGCTCGCGACAGAGCTACGAGCAGTACGTC.

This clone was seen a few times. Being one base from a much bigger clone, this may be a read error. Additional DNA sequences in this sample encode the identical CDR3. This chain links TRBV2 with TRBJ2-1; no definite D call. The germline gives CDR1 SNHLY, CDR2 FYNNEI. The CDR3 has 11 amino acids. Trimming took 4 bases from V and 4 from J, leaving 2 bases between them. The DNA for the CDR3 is TGTGCCAGCAGTGCATACAATGAGCAGTTCTTC. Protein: CASSAYNEQFF.

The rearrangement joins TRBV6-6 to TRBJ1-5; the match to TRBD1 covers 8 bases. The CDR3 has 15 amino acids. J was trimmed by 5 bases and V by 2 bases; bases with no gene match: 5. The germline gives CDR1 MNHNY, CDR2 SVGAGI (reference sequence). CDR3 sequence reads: CASSYIRGPDQPQHF. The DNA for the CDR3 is TGTGCCAGCAGTTACATCAGGGGGCCTGATCAGCCCCAGCATTTT.

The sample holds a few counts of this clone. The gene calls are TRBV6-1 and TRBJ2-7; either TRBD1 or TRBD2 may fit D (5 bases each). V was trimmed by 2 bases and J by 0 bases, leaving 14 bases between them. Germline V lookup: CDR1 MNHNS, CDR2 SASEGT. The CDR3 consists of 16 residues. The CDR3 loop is CASSERDRRISYEQYV. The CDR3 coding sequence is TGTGCCAGCAGTGAACGGGACCGCCGAATCTCCTACGAGCAGTACGTC.

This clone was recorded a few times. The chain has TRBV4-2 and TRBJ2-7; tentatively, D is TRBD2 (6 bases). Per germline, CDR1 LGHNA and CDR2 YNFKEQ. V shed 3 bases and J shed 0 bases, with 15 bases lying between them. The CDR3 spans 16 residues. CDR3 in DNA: TGTGCCAGCAGCCAGGGCGGGACGGATAGCTCCTACGAGCAGTACGTC. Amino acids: CASSQGGTDSSYEQYV.

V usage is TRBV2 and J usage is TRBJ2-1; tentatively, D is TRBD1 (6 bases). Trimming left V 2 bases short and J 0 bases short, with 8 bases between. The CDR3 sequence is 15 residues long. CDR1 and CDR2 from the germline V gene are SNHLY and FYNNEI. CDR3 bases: TGTGCCAGCAGTGAAAGCAGGGGCTCCTACAATGAGCAGTTCTTC. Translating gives CASSESRGSYNEQFF.

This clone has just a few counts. The CDR3 sequence: CASSLVFGNEQYV. DNA of the CDR3: TGTGCCAGCAGCTTAGTCTTTGGGAACGAGCAGTACGTC. The chain couples TRBV7-2 to TRBJ2-7; D gene uncertain. Germline lookup yields CDR1 SGHTA and CDR2 FQGNSA. Trimming cost V 1 base and J 5 bases, with 9 bases left between them. The CDR3 loop spans 13 amino acids.

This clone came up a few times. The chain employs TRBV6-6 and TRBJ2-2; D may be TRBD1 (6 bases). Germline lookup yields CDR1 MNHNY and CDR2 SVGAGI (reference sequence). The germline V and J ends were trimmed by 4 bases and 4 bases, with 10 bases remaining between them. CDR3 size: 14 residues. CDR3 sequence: CASSSGQPTGELFF. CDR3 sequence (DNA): TGTGCCAGCAGTTCGGGACAACCCACCGGGGAGCTGTTTTTT.

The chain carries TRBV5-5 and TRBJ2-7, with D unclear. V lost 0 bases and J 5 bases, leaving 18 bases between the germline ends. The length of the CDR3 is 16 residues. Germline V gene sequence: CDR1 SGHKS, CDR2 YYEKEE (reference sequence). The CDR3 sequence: CASSLAGSINLNEQYF. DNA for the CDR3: TGTGCCAGCAGCTTGGCCGGATCCATAAACCTCAACGAGCAGTACTTC.

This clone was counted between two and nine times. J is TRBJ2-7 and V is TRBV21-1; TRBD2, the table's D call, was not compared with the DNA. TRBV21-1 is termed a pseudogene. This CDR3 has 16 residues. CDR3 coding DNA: TGTGCCAGCAGCAAAGTCCTAGGAGGGAGCTCCTACGAGCAGTACGTC. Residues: CASSKVLGGSSYEQYV.

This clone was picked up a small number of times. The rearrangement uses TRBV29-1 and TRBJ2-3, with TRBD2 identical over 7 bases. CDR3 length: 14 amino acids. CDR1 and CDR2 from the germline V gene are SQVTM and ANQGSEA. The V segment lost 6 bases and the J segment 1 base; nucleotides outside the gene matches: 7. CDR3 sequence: CSVAGYYGTDTQYF. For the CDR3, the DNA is TGCAGCGTAGCGGGATACTACGGCACAGATACGCAGTATTTT.